What follows are 7 T cell receptor beta chains derived from one specimen sequenced in a study of cytomegalovirus exposure and HLA in healthy donors. PCR was performed using 60 Vbeta and 13 Jbeta primers. Assay: immunoSEQ multiplex PCR; the TCRdb copy retains only in-frame clones and omits some. The sample holds some 170,000 clones; roughly four fifths are singletons and the top ten take about 4%. Sequenced sample: PBMCs. The source of these receptors is a man aged 50 to 59 in good health and CMV-seropositive.

V and J are TRBV19 and TRBJ2-6, with D tentatively TRBD1 (6 bases). CDR1 is LNHDA, CDR2 SQIVND, per germline (reference sequence). V was shortened by 6 bases and J by 0 bases, with 15 bases between the two germline ends. The CDR3 extends over 17 amino acids. The CDR3 DNA reads TGTGCCAGTAGACTCGACAGGCTCAGCTCTGGGGCCAACGTCCTGACTTTC. This codes for CASRLDRLSSGANVLTF.

V and J are TRBV19 and TRBJ1-5; D might be TRBD1 (6 bases). The CDR3 sequence is 14 residues long. With 4 bases removed from V and 3 bases from J, the gap between germline ends came to 10 bases. Germline V gene data show CDR1 as LNHDA and CDR2 as SQIVND (reference sequence). The CDR3 nucleotides are TGTGCCAGTAGTACCCGGGACACCAATCAGCCCCAGCATTTT. As protein: CASSTRDTNQPQHF.

The rearrangement uses TRBV11-2 and TRBJ2-1, with a possible D match to TRBD2 (6 bases). Deletions cut 0 bases from V and 1 base from J, with 7 bases between. The CDR3 has 15 amino acids. CDR1 and CDR2 (germline): SGHAT, FQNNGV. CDR3: CASSLERGSYNEQFF. The CDR3 nucleotides read TGTGCCAGCAGCTTAGAGCGGGGTTCCTACAATGAGCAGTTCTTC.

The chain couples TRBV15 to TRBJ1-1; 7 positions match TRBD1. There are 15 residues in the CDR3. Germline CDR1 and CDR2: LNHNV and YYDKDF (reference sequence). Trimming took 3 bases from V and 1 from J; bases not matched to a gene: 5. The CDR3 region has the DNA TGTGCCACCAGCAGGGCAGGGGGTAGGAACACTGAAGCTTTCTTT. Translated: CATSRAGGRNTEAFF.

The chain couples TRBV19 to TRBJ1-5, with D hard to call. V gave up 3 bases and J gave up 9 bases, with 21 bases separating them. The CDR3 runs 16 residues. CDR1 is LNHDA and CDR2 is SQIVND in the germline V gene (reference sequence). Written as DNA, the CDR3 is TGTGCCAGTAGTATTAACCCGGGGAATGTTTTTCGGCCCCAGCATTTT. The encoded protein is CASSINPGNVFRPQHF.

The chain joins TRBV5-4 to TRBJ2-5; D gene uncertain. The germline gives CDR1 SGHNT, CDR2 YYREEE (reference sequence). Between the trimmed V and J ends, which lost 3 bases and 2 bases, there was a span of 14 bases. CDR3 length: 15 residues. The CDR3 sequence: CASSSRRLKQETQYF. CDR3 DNA sequence: TGTGCCAGCAGCTCTAGACGGTTAAAGCAAGAGACCCAGTACTTC.

The CDR3 DNA sequence: TGTGCCAGCAGTGGCGGACTAGCGGGGGGGCAGGCTAGCACAGATACGCAGTATTTT. This translates into CASSGGLAGGQASTDTQYF. This chain uses TRBV4-2 with TRBJ2-3, with 15 bases fitting TRBD2. After removal of 6 bases from V and 0 bases from J, the junction contained 10 bases not matched to a gene. The CDR3 consists of 19 residues. Germline V gene sequence: CDR1 LGHNA, CDR2 YNFKEQ.